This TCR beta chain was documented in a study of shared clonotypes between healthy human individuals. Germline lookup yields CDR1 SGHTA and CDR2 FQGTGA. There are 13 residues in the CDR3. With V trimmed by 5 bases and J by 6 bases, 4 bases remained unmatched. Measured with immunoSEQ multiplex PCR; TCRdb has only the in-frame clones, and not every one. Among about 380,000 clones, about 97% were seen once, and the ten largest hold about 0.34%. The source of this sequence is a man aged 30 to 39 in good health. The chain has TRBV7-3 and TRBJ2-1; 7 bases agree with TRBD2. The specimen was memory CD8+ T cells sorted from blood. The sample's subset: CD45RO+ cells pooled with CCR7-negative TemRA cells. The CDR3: CASSPGGFNEQFF. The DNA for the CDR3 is TGTGCCAGCAGCCCCGGGGGGTTCAATGAGCAGTTCTTC.